Below, 3 T cell receptor beta chains from the same sample are listed, as sequenced in a study of T cells in Graves' hyperthyroidism and ophthalmopathy. The TCR beta CDR3 regions underwent amplification using RNA transcripts as the source. The HTBI set primed first-round TCR CDR3 RT-PCR. TCRdb used MiXCR to reprocess the multiplex PCR reads, holding one entry per CDR3 protein. This sample has roughly 170,000 distinct CDR3 sequences, with 8% to 9.5% found just once. Specimen: blood. These receptors all come from a woman aged 18-29 years with Graves' hyperthyroidism that later progressed to Graves' ophthalmopathy.

This clonotype was detected many times. The chain couples TRBV30 to TRBJ2-1, with D unresolved. This CDR3 contains 13 residues. Germline CDR1 reads GTSNPN; CDR2 reads SVGIG (reference sequence). Trimming stripped 4 bases from V and 10 bases from J, with 17 bases between. CDR3 in amino acids: CAWTYPRVAEQFF. The CDR3 coding sequence is TGTGCCTGGACCTACCCTAGGGTCGCCGAGCAGTTCTTC. Full variable domain (rest looked up from reference TRBV30 and TRBJ2-1): SQTIHQWPATLVQPVGSPLSLECTVEGTSNPNLYWYRQAAGRGLQLLFYSVGIGQISSEVPQNLSASRPQDRQFILSSKKLLLSDSGFYLCAWTYPRVAEQFFGPGTRLTVL.

This clonotype was seen many times. The chain recombines TRBV13 with TRBJ2-1; no clear D gene. The germline V and J ends were trimmed by 1 base and 8 bases, with 6 bases remaining between them. Germline V gives CDR1 PRHDT, CDR2 FYEKMQ (reference sequence). The CDR3 is 12 amino acids. The CDR3 nucleotides read TGTGCCAGCAGCTTAGTGCAAGATGAGCAGTTCTTC. Amino acids: CASSLVQDEQFF.

This clonotype was observed at least ten times. This rearrangement joins TRBV25-1 to TRBJ2-1; D call uncertain. V was cut by 7 bases and J by 1 base, with 2 bases left in between. Germline values: CDR1 MGHDK, CDR2 SYGVNS. This CDR3 has 11 residues. In DNA, the CDR3 is TGTGCCAGCACTTCCTACAATGAGCAGTTCTTC. As protein: CASTSYNEQFF.